Presented here are 32 T cell receptor beta chains from one specimen sequenced in a study of shared clonotypes between healthy human individuals. Sequencing was performed with immunoSEQ multiplex PCR; in TCRdb, only in-frame clones are kept and a portion is missing. Found here are about 480,000 clones, about three quarters of them singletons; the top ten hold around 12%. Sequenced material: PBMCs. These receptors all stem from a woman in her forties in good health. Some clones in this sample may be carry-over from other donors' samples.

The chain uses TRBV6-1 and TRBJ1-5; the D gene is possibly TRBD1 (6 bases). This CDR3 spans 13 amino acids. Per germline, CDR1 MNHNS and CDR2 SASEGT. With 5 bases removed from V and 7 bases from J, the gap between germline ends came to 12 bases. The CDR3 DNA sequence: TGTGCCAGCAGTCAAGGGGGGACCCAGCCCCAGCATTTT. Translation gives CASSQGGTQPQHF.

The chain carries TRBV29-1 and TRBJ2-5, with 11 nucleotides matching TRBD2. Germline values: CDR1 SQVTM, CDR2 ANQGSEA. Trimming cost V 7 bases and J 2 bases; bases outside gene matches: 15. This CDR3 contains 17 residues. Written as DNA, the CDR3 is TGCAGCGAGCCGGGACTAGCGGAGACCTGTCCACAAGAGACCCAGTACTTC. Its translation is CSEPGLAETCPQETQYF.

In regard to this clone: Other nucleotide sequences from this sample produce the same CDR3. The chain carries TRBV10-3 and TRBJ2-5, with no clear D. Looked up from germline, CDR1 is ENHRY and CDR2 is SYGVKD. This CDR3 comprises 11 residues. V lost 0 bases, J lost 5 bases, and 1 base lay in between. Here the CDR3 DNA reads TGTGCCATCAGTGAGTCTGAGACCCAGTACTTC. Its protein product is CAISESETQYF.

The V call is TRBV19, the J call TRBJ2-7, with 9 positions matching TRBD2. V gave up 1 base and J gave up 3 bases; unmatched junction bases: 4. This CDR3 contains 15 residues. In germline, CDR1 is LNHDA, CDR2 SQIVND (reference sequence). CDR3 DNA: TGTGCCAGTAGTATAGGAGGTAGCGGGAGCTACGAGCAGTACTTC. Translated, it gives CASSIGGSGSYEQYF.

This chain connects TRBV4-2 to TRBJ2-5; a possible D gene is TRBD1 (5 bases). Germline lookup yields CDR1 LGHNA and CDR2 YNFKEQ. Trimming stripped 0 bases from V and 4 bases from J, with 9 bases between. This CDR3 region has 14 residues. This CDR3 is CASSQEWQGETQYF. In DNA form, the CDR3 reads TGTGCCAGCAGCCAAGAATGGCAGGGAGAGACCCAGTACTTC.

This clone was observed a handful of times. The chain carries TRBV30 and TRBJ1-1; TRBD1 is a possible D gene (6 bases). With 0 bases removed from V and 3 bases from J, the gap between germline ends came to 8 bases. In germline, CDR1 is GTSNPN, CDR2 SVGIG (reference sequence). This CDR3 has 13 amino acids. The CDR3 sequence is CAWSVGQYTEAFF. CDR3 coding DNA: TGTGCCTGGAGTGTAGGACAGTACACTGAAGCTTTCTTT.

The CDR3 DNA sequence: TGTGCCAGCAGCTTAGGGCTAGCGGGGCCCCACTACGAGCAGTACTTC. Its protein is CASSLGLAGPHYEQYF. This chain joins TRBV11-3 and TRBJ2-7, with 9 nucleotides matching TRBD2. CDR3 length equals 16 residues. J was trimmed by 3 bases and V by 1 base; bases with no gene match: 7. CDR1 and CDR2 (germline): SGHNT, YENEEA.

This chain joins TRBV29-1 and TRBJ2-7; the D gene is possibly TRBD1 (6 bases). Trimming cost V 6 bases and J 4 bases, with 22 bases left between them. CDR1 SQVTM and CDR2 ANQGSEA come from the germline V gene. The CDR3 has 15 amino acids. CDR3 loop: CSVYTGQTGRYEQYF. CDR3 bases: TGCAGCGTCTACACGGGACAAACGGGGCGGTACGAGCAGTACTTC.

This clone appeared many times. This rearrangement joins TRBV7-3 to TRBJ2-1; 7 nucleotides agree with TRBD2. CDR1 is SGHTA, CDR2 FQGTGA, per germline. The CDR3 extends over 16 amino acids. The ends lost 3 bases at V and 5 bases at J; junction bases unmatched: 10. This CDR3 reads CASSFNPGGRDNEQFF. CDR3 DNA sequence: TGTGCCAGCAGCTTCAACCCGGGAGGAAGGGACAATGAGCAGTTCTTC.

To note about this clone: A far larger clone is one nucleotide away, so this likely arose from a read error. The chain joins TRBV11-2 to TRBJ2-5; possibly TRBD1 for D (6 bases). V dropped 5 bases and J dropped 1 base, with 14 bases sitting between them. CDR1 is SGHAT, CDR2 FQNNGV, per germline. The CDR3 runs to 15 residues. The CDR3 DNA sequence: TGTGCCAGCAGCCTAGCCTGGACAGCCCAAGAGACCCAGTACTTC. Amino acid sequence: CASSLAWTAQETQYF. The complete variable domain, with remaining parts taken from reference TRBV11-2 and TRBJ2-5, reads EAGVAQSPRYKIIEKRQSVAFWCNPISGHATLYWYQQILGQGPKLLIQFQNNGVVDDSQLPKDRFSAERLKGVDSTLKIQPAKLEDSAVYLCASSLAWTAQETQYFGPGTRLLVL.

The chain has TRBV15 and TRBJ2-7; D is perhaps TRBD1 (6 bases). This CDR3 has 14 amino acids. Germline V CDR1 and CDR2: LNHNV, YYDKDF (reference sequence). V lost 3 bases and J 4 bases, leaving 13 bases between the germline ends. The CDR3 nucleotides read TGTGCCACCAGCAGCAGGTCAGGGGCTTACGAGCAGTACTTC. This sequence encodes CATSSRSGAYEQYF.

The count of this clone is one. The genes are TRBV7-8 and TRBJ2-3; D possibly corresponds to TRBD2 (5 bases). Trimming took off 1 base at V and 2 bases at J, with 13 bases between the two ends. This CDR3 comprises 16 residues. CDR1 is SGHVS, CDR2 FQNEAQ, per germline. Written as DNA, the CDR3 is TGTGCCAGCAGCTTAGATAGCGTCCCGAACACAGATACGCAGTATTTT. Its protein product is CASSLDSVPNTDTQYF.

This chain joins TRBV6-1 and TRBJ2-3, with 9 bases fitting TRBD1. The germline gives CDR1 MNHNS, CDR2 SASEGT. The CDR3 sequence is 17 residues long. After removal of 5 bases from V and 2 bases from J, the junction contained 11 bases not matched to a gene. The CDR3 DNA is TGTGCCAGCAGTCAAGGGAACAGGGGGCTTATCACAGATACGCAGTATTTT. Protein sequence: CASSQGNRGLITDTQYF.

This chain connects TRBV10-2 to TRBJ2-1, with 7 bases fitting TRBD2. Losses at the gene ends were 6 bases for V and 7 bases for J; bases not matched to a gene: 18. There are 17 residues in the CDR3. Per germline, CDR1 WSHSY and CDR2 SAAADI. This chain's CDR3 is CASRRTRVRESRNEQFF. The DNA for the CDR3 is TGCGCCAGCAGGCGAACCCGCGTGCGGGAGTCAAGGAATGAGCAGTTCTTC.

V and J are TRBV19 and TRBJ1-2; 8 nucleotides agree with TRBD1. This CDR3 is 12 amino acids long. The junction had 5 bases not matched to a gene; V was cut back by 7 bases and J by 7 bases. CDR1 is LNHDA and CDR2 is SQIVND in the germline V gene (reference sequence). As DNA, the CDR3 is TGTGCCAGTACCGGACAGGGTGGTGGCTACACCTTC. This sequence encodes CASTGQGGGYTF. Combining the CDR3 with reference TRBV19 and TRBJ1-2 gives the whole variable domain DGGITQSPKYLFRKEGQNVTLSCEQNLNHDAMYWYRQDPGQGLRLIYYSQIVNDFQKGDIAEGYSVSREKKESFPLTVTSAQKNPTAFYLCASTGQGGGYTFGSGTRLTVV.

The V and J genes are TRBV14 and TRBJ2-3, with D maybe TRBD1 (6 bases). The V and J ends lost 5 bases and 5 bases respectively, with 14 bases between them. Germline V gives CDR1 SGHDN, CDR2 FVKESK. CDR3 size: 14 residues. The CDR3 loop reads CASSDWTARDTQYF. CDR3 nucleotide sequence: TGTGCCAGCAGCGATTGGACAGCCAGAGATACGCAGTATTTT.

This chain connects TRBV6-1 to TRBJ2-5; D call uncertain. The CDR3 extends over 15 amino acids. Germline V lookup: CDR1 MNHNS, CDR2 SASEGT. V lost 2 bases and J lost 0, with 10 bases in between. The DNA of the CDR3 is TGTGCCAGCAGTGAAATTCCGTCCTACCAAGAGACCCAGTACTTC. Residues: CASSEIPSYQETQYF.

CDR3 residues: CASSLGGWEQYF. The CDR3 DNA follows: TGTGCCAGCAGCTTAGGGGGGTGGGAGCAGTACTTC. The rearrangement links TRBV7-8 to TRBJ2-7; D is tentatively TRBD1 or TRBD2 (5 bases each). The length of the CDR3 is 12 residues. Looked up from germline, CDR1 is SGHVS and CDR2 is FQNEAQ. The V end lost 1 base, the J end lost 7 bases, and 8 bases lay between the germline ends.

The rearrangement uses TRBV4-2 and TRBJ2-7, with D perhaps TRBD2 (6 bases). The CDR3 is 16 residues long. Germline loops: CDR1 LGHNA, CDR2 YNFKEQ. The ends were cut back, 0 bases at V and 7 bases at J, with 19 bases in the middle. Here the CDR3 DNA reads TGTGCCAGCAGCCAAGAAGGAGGGAGCCGTTTTGGAGAGCAGTACTTC. Amino acids: CASSQEGGSRFGEQYF.

This clone appeared a few times. Written as DNA, the CDR3 is TGTGCCAGCAACGGCCCCTACGAGCAGTACTTC. It specifies CASNGPYEQYF. This chain connects TRBV6-5 to TRBJ2-7; D remains unclear. This CDR3 is 11 amino acids long. The germline gives CDR1 MNHEY, CDR2 SVGAGI. Trimming cost V 7 bases and J 2 bases, with 6 bases left between them.

The chain joins TRBV5-4 to TRBJ2-7, with 8 positions matching TRBD1. The CDR3 covers 13 residues. The V gene end was trimmed by 1 base and the J gene end by 7 bases; junction bases not matched to a gene: 4. Germline V lookup: CDR1 SGHNT, CDR2 YYREEE (reference sequence). CDR3 DNA: TGTGCCAGCAGCTTGCAGGGGGCGCTTGAGCAGTACTTC. This encodes CASSLQGALEQYF.

The gene calls are TRBV27 and TRBJ2-3, with 10 bases identical to TRBD2. The J segment lost 2 bases and the V segment lost 6 bases, leaving 8 bases of the junction unmatched. Germline CDR1 reads MNHEY; CDR2 reads SMNVEV (reference sequence). The CDR3 is 16 residues long. For the CDR3, the DNA is TGTGCCAGCAGCTCCGACCTAGCGGGAGCCACAGATACGCAGTATTTT. Amino acid sequence: CASSSDLAGATDTQYF.

The chain links TRBV5-1 to TRBJ2-3; D ambiguous. The CDR3 loop spans 13 amino acids. Germline V gene sequence: CDR1 SGHRS, CDR2 YFSETQ. V lost 2 bases and J lost 5, with 9 bases in between. The CDR3 spells CASSFPERDTQYF. The CDR3 coding sequence is TGCGCCAGCAGCTTCCCAGAACGAGATACGCAGTATTTT.

V usage is TRBV6-4 and J usage is TRBJ2-2; no definite D call. Germline V gene data show CDR1 as MRHNA and CDR2 as SNTAGT. V shed 4 bases and J shed 0 bases, with 3 bases lying between them. The CDR3 is made up of 13 amino acids. Here the CDR3 DNA reads TGTGCCAGCAGTGCCGCGAACACCGGGGAGCTGTTTTTT. It is translated as CASSAANTGELFF.

The rearrangement joins TRBV19 to TRBJ2-7; a possible D gene is TRBD2 (6 bases). There are 14 residues in the CDR3. The germline V and J ends were trimmed by 1 base and 7 bases, with 14 bases remaining between them. Germline V gene sequence: CDR1 LNHDA, CDR2 SQIVND (reference sequence). CDR3 region: CASSIASGLREQYF. The CDR3 region has the DNA TGTGCCAGTAGTATAGCCTCGGGACTCCGAGAGCAGTACTTC.

This rearrangement joins TRBV6-6 to TRBJ1-1; no reliable D call. Trimming stripped 5 bases from V and 0 bases from J, with 7 bases between. The CDR3 loop spans 13 amino acids. Germline V gene sequence: CDR1 MNHNY, CDR2 SVGAGI (reference sequence). The CDR3 DNA follows: TGTGCCAGCAGTGCCGCAGTGAACACTGAAGCTTTCTTT. This sequence encodes CASSAAVNTEAFF.

This clone was seen once. The chain carries TRBV7-2 and TRBJ1-1; D is uncertain. CDR3 length: 13 amino acids. The germline V gene encodes CDR1 SGHTA and CDR2 FQGNSA. The V and J ends lost 6 bases and 1 base respectively, with 9 bases between them. The CDR3 loop reads CASSSTSNTEAFF. In nucleotides, the CDR3 is TGTGCCAGCAGTTCCACATCGAACACTGAAGCTTTCTTT. The whole variable domain, filled in from reference TRBV7-2 and TRBJ1-1, reads GAGVSQSPSNKVTEKGKDVELRCDPISGHTALYWYRQSLGQGLEFLIYFQGNSAPDKSGLPSDRFSAERTGGSVSTLTIQRTQQEDSAVYLCASSSTSNTEAFFGQGTRLTVV.

This chain connects TRBV6-5 to TRBJ1-2; perhaps TRBD1 as D (6 bases). V shed 5 bases and J shed 5 bases, with 18 bases lying between them. The V gene's germline CDR1 is MNHEY and CDR2 SVGAGI. The CDR3 length is 15 residues. The CDR3 sequence: CASSKRAGVGYGYTF. CDR3 DNA sequence: TGTGCCAGCAGTAAACGTGCAGGGGTTGGGTATGGCTACACCTTC.

The chain joins TRBV15 to TRBJ2-3; D assignment may be TRBD1 or TRBD2 (6 bases each). This CDR3 is 16 amino acids long. V was trimmed by 5 bases and J by 0 bases, leaving 15 bases between them. The germline V gene encodes CDR1 LNHNV and CDR2 YYDKDF (reference sequence). CDR3 DNA sequence: TGTGCCACCAGCTCGGACGAAGGGGGGAGCACAGATACGCAGTATTTT. This codes for CATSSDEGGSTDTQYF.

V is TRBV30 and J is TRBJ2-2; maybe TRBD1 (5 bases). This CDR3 spans 15 amino acids. Germline CDR1 reads GTSNPN; CDR2 reads SVGIG (reference sequence). Trimming removed 0 bases from V and 5 bases from J, with 13 bases in between. This CDR3 reads CAWSVGAWWTGELFF. The CDR3 DNA reads TGTGCCTGGAGTGTAGGGGCGTGGTGGACCGGGGAGCTGTTTTTT.

The rearrangement joins TRBV7-3 to TRBJ2-2, with unresolved D. The CDR3 is made up of 14 amino acids. Germline loops: CDR1 SGHTA, CDR2 FQGTGA. Trimming pared 0 bases from V and 5 bases from J, leaving 7 bases between. The CDR3 sequence is CASSLTGITGELFF. The CDR3 bases are TGTGCCAGCAGCTTAACGGGAATTACCGGGGAGCTGTTTTTT.

V usage is TRBV5-1 and J usage is TRBJ2-1; 8 bases are a match to TRBD1. V was pared by 3 bases and J by 0 bases, with 5 bases of the junction left unmatched. Germline loops: CDR1 SGHRS, CDR2 YFSETQ. The CDR3 length is 16 residues. CDR3 in amino acids: CASSWGDRSSYNEQFF. For the CDR3, the DNA is TGCGCCAGCAGCTGGGGGGACAGGAGCTCCTACAATGAGCAGTTCTTC.